The 4 T cell receptor beta chains below all came from one sample that was sequenced in a study of T-cell reconstitution after alpha-beta-depleted transplantation in children (dated by TCRdb to between 2015 and 2016). The library was obtained by PCR. These reads were obtained on an Illumina HiSeq 2500. TCR library preparation used molecular barcoding, with unique molecular identifiers applied to normalize quantification of the TCRbeta repertoire. TCRdb redid the processing of the public reads, applying fastp at Q25 and MiXCR, and retained in-frame beta chains. Entries are consolidated by CDR3 protein sequence, retaining the most common genes and DNA. This sample holds about 440,000 distinct CDR3 sequences; 43% were observed only once. Together, the top ten hold 25% to 30% of the sample. The treatment or condition label corresponds to: allogeneic hematopoietic cell transplantation with graft depleted of TCRalphabeta T cells and CD19 B cells.

Sequences were derived from PBMCs, sampled before TCRalphabeta/CD19-depleted stem cell transplant. The source is a girl aged 2 to 9 with aplastic anemia, due to receive a stem cell transplant.

Points on this clonotype: A much larger clonotype is one base distant, so this may be a read error. This sequence joins TRBV6-4 and TRBJ2-1; 11 positions match TRBD2. The CDR3 sequence is 16 residues long. Trimming at V came to 3 bases and at J to 3 bases, leaving 4 bases not matched to a gene. From germline, CDR1 is MRHNA and CDR2 SNTAGT. CDR3 in amino acids: CASSEPGTSGYNEQFF. For the CDR3, the DNA is TGTGCCAGCAGTGAACCCGGGACTAGCGGCTACAATGAGCAGTTCTTC.

This clonotype was detected ten times or more. The chain couples TRBV2 to TRBJ2-7, with D perhaps TRBD2 (5 bases). Trimming pared 1 base from V and 0 bases from J, leaving 7 bases between. The length of the CDR3 is 14 residues. Per the germline V gene, CDR1 is SNHLY and CDR2 is FYNNEI. CDR3 bases: TGTGCCAGCAGTGAAGTCGGGGTCTCCTACGAGCAGTACTTC. As protein: CASSEVGVSYEQYF.

As concerns this clonotype: A much larger clone differs by one base, so this may be a read error. The V call is TRBV5-1, the J call TRBJ1-2; tentative D call: TRBD1 (6 bases). Trimming took off 0 bases at V and 8 bases at J, with 14 bases between the two ends. Per germline, CDR1 SGHRS and CDR2 YFSETQ. The CDR3 has 14 amino acids. This CDR3 reads CASSLAGSQGGYTF. DNA for the CDR3: TGCGCCAGCAGCTTGGCCGGGTCTCAGGGGGGCTACACCTTC.

The chain uses TRBV29-1 and TRBJ2-5; 9 bases are shared with TRBD2. The CDR3 loop spans 16 amino acids. V dropped 1 base and J dropped 1; count of bases not matched to a gene: 7. Germline CDR1 is SQVTM and CDR2 is ANQGSEA. The CDR3 spells CSVEGGELAGQETQYF. The DNA of the CDR3 is TGCAGCGTTGAAGGGGGGGAACTAGCGGGCCAAGAGACCCAGTACTTC.